This is a list of T cell receptor beta chains from one sample in a study of T cells in tuberculosis. Method: immunoSEQ multiplex PCR; TCRdb's copy keeps in-frame clones and lacks some. Of about 43,000 clones in the sample, about 94% were seen once. The sequenced sample consisted of PBMCs. These receptors were collected from a donor aged 10 to 29 with latent tuberculosis or without tuberculosis infection. Some clones in this sample may be carry-over from other donors' samples. CDR3s include the opening cysteine and the closing phenylalanine or tryptophan. The D gene is left open where the match is weak. Clone size is shown for a subset of rows, as once, few, many or a class of expanded clone.

cdr3_length j_call clone_size d_call v_call cdr3_nt cdr3_aa
17 TRBJ1-3 - - TRBV7-9 TGTGCCAGCAGCTTAAATATCGGCAGGGACTTAGGAAACACCATATATTTT CASSLNIGRDLGNTIYF
16 TRBJ2-1 once TRBD2 TRBV28 TGTGCCAGCAGGAACCCGGGACTAGCGGGAACGAATGAGCAGTTCTTC CASRNPGLAGTNEQFF
13 TRBJ2-2 - - TRBV28 TGTGCCAGCAGCCCCCGCGAGACCGGGGAGCTGTTTTTT CASSPRETGELFF
15 TRBJ2-3 - - TRBV25-1 TGTGCCAGCAGCCCAGGACCGGGATTCACAGATACGCAGTATTTT CASSPGPGFTDTQYF
13 TRBJ2-2 - - TRBV15 TGTGCCACCGCCGGGGAATCCACCGGGGAGCTGTTTTTT CATAGESTGELFF
15 TRBJ1-3 - TRBD1 TRBV28 TGTGCCAGCAGACCGACAGGGAACTCTGGAAACACCATATATTTT CASRPTGNSGNTIYF
15 TRBJ2-7 - TRBD1 TRBV5-1 TGCGCCAGCAGCTTGGGGGGGACAGGGTCCTACGAGCAGTACTTC CASSLGGTGSYEQYF
13 TRBJ1-2 - TRBD1 TRBV28 TGTGCCAGCAGACAGGGGGCGGGCTATGGCTACACCTTC CASRQGAGYGYTF
15 TRBJ1-1 - TRBD1 TRBV28 TGTGCCAGCAGTAAGGGACAGGGTTGGGACACTGAAGCTTTCTTT CASSKGQGWDTEAFF
16 TRBJ2-1 - TRBD2 TRBV2 TGTGCCAGCAAGAGGGGCCTAGCGGGAGTGAGGAATGAGCAGTTCTTC CASKRGLAGVRNEQFF
13 TRBJ2-5 - - TRBV7-3 TGTGCCAGCAGCCCAGGGGAGGGGGAGACCCAGTACTTC CASSPGEGETQYF
16 TRBJ2-2 - TRBD1 TRBV7-3 TGTGCCAGCAGCTTGATGGGACAGGGGGTCAGCGGGGAGCTGTTTTTT CASSLMGQGVSGELFF
17 TRBJ1-4 - TRBD1 TRBV4-3 TGCGCCAGCAGCCGCATCGGAAACAGGGGCTATAATGAAAAACTGTTTTTT CASSRIGNRGYNEKLFF
13 TRBJ2-7 - TRBD1 TRBV28 TGTGCCAGCAGAACAGGGGGCGGTTACGAGCAGTACTTC CASRTGGGYEQYF
15 TRBJ2-7 - TRBD1 TRBV13 TGTGCCAGCAGCACCCGGACAGGGAAGTTACGGGAGCAGTACTTC CASSTRTGKLREQYF
19 TRBJ2-3 - TRBD2 TRBV4-1 TGCGCCAGCAGCCGAAAATCAAATCCGGGACTAGCGGACACAGATACGCAGTATTTT CASSRKSNPGLADTDTQYF
14 TRBJ2-1 - - TRBV29-1 TGCAGCGTGGACAAGACTGCTACTGCCAGTGAGCAGTTCTTC CSVDKTATASEQFF
13 TRBJ2-5 - - TRBV15 TGTGCCACCACCAGGACTTCACAAGAGACCCAGTACTTC CATTRTSQETQYF
16 TRBJ1-3 - - TRBV5-1 TGCGCCAGCAGCTCATTAAGCGGGGGCTCTGGAAACACCATATATTTT CASSSLSGGSGNTIYF
16 TRBJ1-1 - - TRBV18 TGTGCCAGCTCAGGACTTGCAGGAGCCCTAAACACTGAAGCTTTCTTT CASSGLAGALNTEAFF
14 TRBJ2-7 - TRBD2 TRBV6-1 TGTGCCAGCCTGCTGACTAGCGGCTCCTACGAGCAGTACTTC CASLLTSGSYEQYF
15 TRBJ1-4 - TRBD1 TRBV28 TGTGCCAGCAGTTCAGCCGGGACAGGGAGCGAAAAACTGTTTTTT CASSSAGTGSEKLFF
14 TRBJ2-7 - - TRBV5-1 TGCGCCAGCTCCCCCCAGGTTGGGAGGTACGAGCAGTACTTC CASSPQVGRYEQYF
16 TRBJ2-7 once TRBD2 TRBV19 TGTGCCAGTAGTTTCGCCGGGGGGACTTTCTCCTACGAGCAGTACTTC CASSFAGGTFSYEQYF
15 TRBJ1-2 - - TRBV19 TGTGCCAGTAGTCCCCAGGGAATCGGGGGAGGTGGCTACACCTTC CASSPQGIGGGGYTF
17 TRBJ2-1 - TRBD2 TRBV7-9 TGTGCCAGCAGCTTAGCGACTACAGCGGGATCGGGCAATGAGCAGTTCTTC CASSLATTAGSGNEQFF
15 TRBJ1-2 - - TRBV15 TGTGCCACCAGCAGAGGCTTTGACAGTAACTATGGCTACACCTTC CATSRGFDSNYGYTF
14 TRBJ2-7 - TRBD2 TRBV10-3 TGTGCCATCAGTGAGGGGACTAGCGGGAGAGGGCAGTACTTC CAISEGTSGRGQYF
16 TRBJ2-3 - - TRBV6-5 TGTGCCAGCAGTTACTCGAAGAGTACTATCACAGATACGCAGTATTTT CASSYSKSTITDTQYF
16 TRBJ2-1 - TRBD1 TRBV7-9 TGTGCCAGCAGCTTACCCAGGGGGCGGTTTAGCAATGAGCAGTTCTTC CASSLPRGRFSNEQFF
15 TRBJ2-7 - - TRBV5-5 TGTGCCAGCAGTTTGGACAGCTTCCTCTCCTACGAGCAGTACTTC CASSLDSFLSYEQYF
13 TRBJ1-2 - - TRBV7-9 TGTGCCAGCATCTCAGGTCAACAAAATGGCTACACCTTC CASISGQQNGYTF
15 TRBJ2-5 - - TRBV29-1 TGCAGCGTTGGGGGCCCGGAGGGGGCAGGGGAGACCCAGTACTTC CSVGGPEGAGETQYF
14 TRBJ1-1 - TRBD1 TRBV6-6 TGTGCCAGCAGTTACGACAGGGTGAGCGCTGAAGCTTTCTTT CASSYDRVSAEAFF
13 TRBJ2-1 - - TRBV10-1 TGCGCCAGCTCGGGGTTCTCCTACAATGAGCAGTTCTTC CASSGFSYNEQFF
16 TRBJ2-1 few TRBD2 TRBV7-2 TGTGCCAGCAGCTTAGGGGTCGGGAGGGTTAACAATGAGCAGTTCTTC CASSLGVGRVNNEQFF
15 TRBJ2-7 - TRBD2 TRBV4-3 TGCGCCAGCAGCCCCGGGGGGGCGGGAGCCCACGAGCAGTACTTC CASSPGGAGAHEQYF
16 TRBJ1-1 - TRBD1 TRBV9 TGTGCCAGCAGCGGACCAGGGGGACACCCGAACACTGAAGCTTTCTTT CASSGPGGHPNTEAFF
15 TRBJ2-2 - TRBD2 TRBV30 TGTGCCTGGAGTGTACGGGGGACTAGCGGGATGGGGCTGTTTTTT CAWSVRGTSGMGLFF
15 TRBJ2-7 - TRBD2 TRBV27 TGTGCCAGCAGTTTGACTAGCGGGAGTTTCTACGAGCAGTACTTC CASSLTSGSFYEQYF
15 TRBJ2-3 - - TRBV6-1 TGTGCCAGCAGTAACCGGGATCCTAGCACAGATACGCAGTATTTT CASSNRDPSTDTQYF
14 TRBJ1-2 - - TRBV5-1 TGCGCCAGCAGCTTCGGCGGGGGGCAGGATGGCTACACCTTC CASSFGGGQDGYTF
14 TRBJ2-7 - - TRBV5-5 TGTGCCAGCAGCCCCGGACCCGGGGGCTACGAGCAGTACTTC CASSPGPGGYEQYF
16 TRBJ2-7 once - TRBV4-3 TGCGCCAGCAGCCCGTGGACGGAGGGGCGAAACTACGAGCAGTACTTC CASSPWTEGRNYEQYF
19 TRBJ2-6 - - TRBV5-1 TGCGCCAGCAGCTTCCATCCCGGACAAAGAAGCTCTGGGGCCAACGTCCTGACTTTC CASSFHPGQRSSGANVLTF
14 TRBJ1-1 - TRBD1 TRBV7-2 TGTGCCAGCAGCCCTACAGGGGCGGCCACTGAAGCTTTCTTT CASSPTGAATEAFF
15 TRBJ1-2 - - TRBV4-1 TGCGCCAGCAGCCAAGTGGCCAGGGCGGACTATGGCTACACCTTC CASSQVARADYGYTF
15 TRBJ2-5 - TRBD2 TRBV10-3 TGTGCCATCAGGCCCGGTAGCGGGTCGAAAGAGACCCAGTACTTC CAIRPGSGSKETQYF
15 TRBJ2-1 - TRBD2 TRBV19 TGTGCCAGTAGTATTGGACTAGCGGGAGGAAATGAGCAGTTCTTC CASSIGLAGGNEQFF
14 TRBJ2-7 - TRBD2 TRBV7-2 TGTGCCAGCAGCTCTGGACTAGCGCTTTACGAGCAGTACTTC CASSSGLALYEQYF